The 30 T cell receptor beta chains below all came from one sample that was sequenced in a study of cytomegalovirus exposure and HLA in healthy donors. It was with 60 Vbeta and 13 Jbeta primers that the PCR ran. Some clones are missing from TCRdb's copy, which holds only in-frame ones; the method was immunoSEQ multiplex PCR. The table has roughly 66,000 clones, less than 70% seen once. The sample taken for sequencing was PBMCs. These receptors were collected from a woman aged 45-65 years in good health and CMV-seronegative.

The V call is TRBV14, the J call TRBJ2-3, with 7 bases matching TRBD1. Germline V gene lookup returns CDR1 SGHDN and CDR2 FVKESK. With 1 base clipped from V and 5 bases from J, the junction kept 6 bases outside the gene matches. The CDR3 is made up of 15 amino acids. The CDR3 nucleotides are TGTGCCAGCAGCCAAGTTCAGGGGGTGAGAGATACGCAGTATTTT. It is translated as CASSQVQGVRDTQYF.

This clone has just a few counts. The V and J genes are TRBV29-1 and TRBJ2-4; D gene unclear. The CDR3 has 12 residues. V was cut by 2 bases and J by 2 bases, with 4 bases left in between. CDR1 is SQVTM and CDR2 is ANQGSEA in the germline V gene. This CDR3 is CSVELTKNIQYF. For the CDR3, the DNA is TGCAGCGTTGAATTAACCAAAAACATTCAGTACTTC.

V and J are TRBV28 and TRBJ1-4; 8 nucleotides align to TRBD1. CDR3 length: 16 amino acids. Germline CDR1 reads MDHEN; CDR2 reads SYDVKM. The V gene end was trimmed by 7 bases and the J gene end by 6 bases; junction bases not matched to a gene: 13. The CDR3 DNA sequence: TGTGCCAGCACCATGGGCAGGGGGCATACCTATGAAAAACTGTTTTTT. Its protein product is CASTMGRGHTYEKLFF.

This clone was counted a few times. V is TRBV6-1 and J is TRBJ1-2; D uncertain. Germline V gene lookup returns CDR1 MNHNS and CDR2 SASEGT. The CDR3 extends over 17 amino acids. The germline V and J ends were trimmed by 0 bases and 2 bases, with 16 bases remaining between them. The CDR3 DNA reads TGTGCCAGCAGTGAAGCGTTAGATCGTCCAGGAAACTATGGCTACACCTTC. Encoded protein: CASSEALDRPGNYGYTF.

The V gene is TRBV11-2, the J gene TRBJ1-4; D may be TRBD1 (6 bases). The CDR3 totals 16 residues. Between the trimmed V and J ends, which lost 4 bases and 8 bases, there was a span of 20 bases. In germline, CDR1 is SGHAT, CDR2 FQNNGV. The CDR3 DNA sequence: TGTGCCAGCAGCTCATATAAACGGGGGGCGAAGGAAAAACTGTTTTTT. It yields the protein CASSSYKRGAKEKLFF.

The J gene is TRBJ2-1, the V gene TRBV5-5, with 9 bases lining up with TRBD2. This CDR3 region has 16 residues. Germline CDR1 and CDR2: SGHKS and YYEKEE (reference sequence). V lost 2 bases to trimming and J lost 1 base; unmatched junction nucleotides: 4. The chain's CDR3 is CASSFNAGGSYNEQFF. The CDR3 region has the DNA TGTGCCAGCAGCTTCAACGCGGGAGGGTCCTACAATGAGCAGTTCTTC. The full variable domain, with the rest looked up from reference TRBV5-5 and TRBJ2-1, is DAGVTQSPTHLIKTRGQQVTLRCSPISGHKSVSWYQQVLGQGPQFIFQYYEKEERGRGNFPDRFSARQFPNYSSELNVNALLLGDSALYLCASSFNAGGSYNEQFFGPGTRLTVL.

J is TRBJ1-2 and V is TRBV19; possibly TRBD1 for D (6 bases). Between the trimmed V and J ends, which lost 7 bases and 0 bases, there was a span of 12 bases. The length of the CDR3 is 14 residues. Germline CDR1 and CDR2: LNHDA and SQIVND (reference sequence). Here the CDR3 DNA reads TGTGCCAGTACCCGGGACATCTCTAACTATGGCTACACCTTC. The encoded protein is CASTRDISNYGYTF.

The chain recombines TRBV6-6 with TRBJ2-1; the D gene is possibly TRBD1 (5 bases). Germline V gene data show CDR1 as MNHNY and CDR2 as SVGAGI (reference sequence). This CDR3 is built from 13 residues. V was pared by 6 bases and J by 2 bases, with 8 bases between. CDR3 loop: CASRKGPYNEQFF. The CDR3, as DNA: TGTGCCAGCAGAAAGGGGCCCTACAATGAGCAGTTCTTC.

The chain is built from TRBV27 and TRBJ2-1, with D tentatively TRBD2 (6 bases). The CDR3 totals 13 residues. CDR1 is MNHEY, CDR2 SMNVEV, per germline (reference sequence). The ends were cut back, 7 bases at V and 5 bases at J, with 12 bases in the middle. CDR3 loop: CASTPGTHNEQFF. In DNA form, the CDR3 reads TGTGCCAGCACTCCGGGGACTCACAATGAGCAGTTCTTC.

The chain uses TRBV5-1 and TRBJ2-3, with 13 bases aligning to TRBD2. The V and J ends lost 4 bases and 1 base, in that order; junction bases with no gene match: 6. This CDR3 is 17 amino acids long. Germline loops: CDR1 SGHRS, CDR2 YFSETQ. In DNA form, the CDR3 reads TGCGCCAGCAGCCCAAAACTAGCGGGAGGGGGCACAGATACGCAGTATTTT. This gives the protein CASSPKLAGGGTDTQYF.

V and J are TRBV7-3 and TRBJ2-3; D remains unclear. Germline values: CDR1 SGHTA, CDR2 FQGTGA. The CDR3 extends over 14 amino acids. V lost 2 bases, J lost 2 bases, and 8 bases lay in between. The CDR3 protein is CASSLGQPTDTQYF. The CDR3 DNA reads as TGTGCCAGCAGCTTAGGGCAGCCCACAGATACGCAGTATTTT.

The CDR3 loop reads CASSAGTSGTETQYF. The CDR3 coding sequence is TGTGCCAGCAGCGCCGGGACTAGCGGGACGGAGACCCAGTACTTC. The chain combines TRBV7-9 with TRBJ2-5; 13 positions match TRBD2. The CDR3 extends over 15 amino acids. CDR1 is SEHNR, CDR2 FQNEAQ, per germline (reference sequence). V lost 5 bases and J lost 5; bases outside the gene matches: 5.

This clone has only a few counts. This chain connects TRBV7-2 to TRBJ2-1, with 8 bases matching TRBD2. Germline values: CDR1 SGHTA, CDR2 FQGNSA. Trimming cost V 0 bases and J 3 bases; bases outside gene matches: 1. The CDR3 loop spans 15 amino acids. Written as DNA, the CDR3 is TGTGCCAGCAGCTTAGCTAGCGGGATCTACAATGAGCAGTTCTTC. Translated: CASSLASGIYNEQFF.

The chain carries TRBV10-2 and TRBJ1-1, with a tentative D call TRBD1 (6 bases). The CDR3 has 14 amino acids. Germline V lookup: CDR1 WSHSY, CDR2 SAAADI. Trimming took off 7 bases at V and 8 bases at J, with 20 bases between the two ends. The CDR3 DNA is TGCGCCAGCAACCTAGGACAGACTGCCGAGGAAGCTTTCTTT. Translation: CASNLGQTAEEAFF.

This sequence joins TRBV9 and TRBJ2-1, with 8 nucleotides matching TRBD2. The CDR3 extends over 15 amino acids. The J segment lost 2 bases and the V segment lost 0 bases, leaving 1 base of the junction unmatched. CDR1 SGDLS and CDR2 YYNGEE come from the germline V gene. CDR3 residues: CASSVASGPYNEQFF. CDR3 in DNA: TGTGCCAGCAGCGTAGCTAGCGGGCCCTACAATGAGCAGTTCTTC.

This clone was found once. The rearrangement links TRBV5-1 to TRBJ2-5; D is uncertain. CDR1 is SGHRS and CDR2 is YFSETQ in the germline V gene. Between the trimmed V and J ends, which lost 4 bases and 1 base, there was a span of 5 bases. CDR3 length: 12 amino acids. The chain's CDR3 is CASSRPQETQYF. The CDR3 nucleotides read TGCGCCAGCAGCCGTCCCCAAGAGACCCAGTACTTC.

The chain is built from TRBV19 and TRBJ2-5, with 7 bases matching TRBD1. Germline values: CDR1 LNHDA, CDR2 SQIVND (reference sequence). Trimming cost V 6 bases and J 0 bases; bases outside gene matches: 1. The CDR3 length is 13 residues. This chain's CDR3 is CASRTGNQETQYF. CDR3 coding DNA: TGTGCCAGTAGGACAGGGAACCAAGAGACCCAGTACTTC.

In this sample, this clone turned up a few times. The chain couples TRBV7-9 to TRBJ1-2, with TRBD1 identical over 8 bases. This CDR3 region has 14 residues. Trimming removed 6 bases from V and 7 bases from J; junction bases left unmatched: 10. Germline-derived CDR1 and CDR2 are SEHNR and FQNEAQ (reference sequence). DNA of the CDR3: TGTGCCAGCAGTTCGACGACAGGGGTCCGTGGCTACACCTTC. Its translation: CASSSTTGVRGYTF.

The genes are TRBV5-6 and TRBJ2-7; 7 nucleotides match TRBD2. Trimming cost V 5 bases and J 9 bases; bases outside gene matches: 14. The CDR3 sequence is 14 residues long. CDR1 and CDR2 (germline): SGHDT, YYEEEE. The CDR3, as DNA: TGTGCCAGCAGGCGACGGGAGGCCTTCCTAGGGCAGTACTTC. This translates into CASRRREAFLGQYF.

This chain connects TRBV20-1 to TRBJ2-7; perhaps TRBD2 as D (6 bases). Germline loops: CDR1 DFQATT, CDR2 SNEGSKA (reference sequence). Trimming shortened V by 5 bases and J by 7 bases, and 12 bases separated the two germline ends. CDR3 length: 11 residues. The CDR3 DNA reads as TGCAGTGCTGGACCGGGGAGGGAGCAGTACTTC. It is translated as CSAGPGREQYF.

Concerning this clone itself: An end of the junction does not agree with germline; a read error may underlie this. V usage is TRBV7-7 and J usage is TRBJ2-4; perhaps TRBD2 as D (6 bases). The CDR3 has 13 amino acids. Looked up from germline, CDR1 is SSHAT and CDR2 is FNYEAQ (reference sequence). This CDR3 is CASSRQWGDIQYF. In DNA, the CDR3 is TGTGCTAGCAGCAGACAGTGGGGGGACATTCAGTACTTC.

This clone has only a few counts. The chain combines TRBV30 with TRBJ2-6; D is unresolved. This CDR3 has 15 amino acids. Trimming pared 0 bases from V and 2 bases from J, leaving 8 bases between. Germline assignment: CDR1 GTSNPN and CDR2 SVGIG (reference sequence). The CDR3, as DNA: TGTGCCTGGAGTGTCGGTCCGACTGGGGCCAACGTCCTGACTTTC. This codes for CAWSVGPTGANVLTF.

The CDR3 loop reads CASRDRLSSYTF. The CDR3 DNA reads TGTGCCAGCAGGGACAGGCTTTCCAGCTACACCTTC. This chain joins TRBV6-5 and TRBJ1-2; the match to TRBD1 covers 7 bases. J lost 9 bases, V lost 6 bases, and 7 bases had no gene match. CDR1 and CDR2 (germline): MNHEY, SVGAGI. This CDR3 has 12 amino acids.

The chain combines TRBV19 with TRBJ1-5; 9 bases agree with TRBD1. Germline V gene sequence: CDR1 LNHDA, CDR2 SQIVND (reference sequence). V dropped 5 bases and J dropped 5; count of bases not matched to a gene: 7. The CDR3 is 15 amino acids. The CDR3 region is CASSVSGQGYQPQHF. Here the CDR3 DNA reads TGTGCCAGTAGTGTCTCGGGACAGGGCTATCAGCCCCAGCATTTT.

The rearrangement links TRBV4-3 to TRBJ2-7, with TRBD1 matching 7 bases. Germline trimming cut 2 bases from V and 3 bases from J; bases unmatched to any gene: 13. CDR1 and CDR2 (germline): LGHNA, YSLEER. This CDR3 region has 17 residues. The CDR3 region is CASSQRVDRAFGYEQYF. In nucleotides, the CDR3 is TGCGCCAGCAGCCAAAGGGTCGACAGGGCTTTTGGCTACGAGCAGTACTTC.

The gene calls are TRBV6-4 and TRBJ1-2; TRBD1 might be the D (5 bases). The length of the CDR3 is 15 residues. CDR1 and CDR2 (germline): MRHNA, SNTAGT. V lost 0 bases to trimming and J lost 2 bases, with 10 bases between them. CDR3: CASSDSPGLNYGYTF. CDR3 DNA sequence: TGTGCCAGCAGTGACTCACCGGGACTCAACTATGGCTACACCTTC.

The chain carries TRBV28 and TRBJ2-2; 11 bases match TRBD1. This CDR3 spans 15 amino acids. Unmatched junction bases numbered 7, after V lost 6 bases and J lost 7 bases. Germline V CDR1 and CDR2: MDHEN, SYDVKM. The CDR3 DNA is TGTGCCAGCAGGACCCGGGACAGGGGGAACGGGGAGCTGTTTTTT. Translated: CASRTRDRGNGELFF.

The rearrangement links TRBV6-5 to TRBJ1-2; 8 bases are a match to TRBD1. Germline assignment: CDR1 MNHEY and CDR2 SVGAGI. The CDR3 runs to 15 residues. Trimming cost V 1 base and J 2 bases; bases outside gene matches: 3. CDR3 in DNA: TGTGCCAGCAGTTACTGGGGACAGGAAAACTATGGCTACACCTTC. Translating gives CASSYWGQENYGYTF.

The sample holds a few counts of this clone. The CDR3, as DNA: TGCGCCAGCAGCCAACGAGCGACTAGCGGGGACCCTAATGAGCAGTTCTTC. Protein sequence: CASSQRATSGDPNEQFF. J is TRBJ2-1 and V is TRBV4-3, with 11 bases that match TRBD2. The CDR3 has 17 amino acids. V dropped 2 bases and J dropped 7; count of bases not matched to a gene: 10. The germline gives CDR1 LGHNA, CDR2 YSLEER.

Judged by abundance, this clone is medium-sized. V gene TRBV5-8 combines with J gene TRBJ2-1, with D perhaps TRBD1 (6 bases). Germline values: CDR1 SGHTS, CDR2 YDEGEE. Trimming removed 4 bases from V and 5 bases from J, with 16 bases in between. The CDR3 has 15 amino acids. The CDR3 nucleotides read TGTGCCAGCAGCCCCGGACAGAGAAAGAACAATGAGCAGTTCTTC. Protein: CASSPGQRKNNEQFF.